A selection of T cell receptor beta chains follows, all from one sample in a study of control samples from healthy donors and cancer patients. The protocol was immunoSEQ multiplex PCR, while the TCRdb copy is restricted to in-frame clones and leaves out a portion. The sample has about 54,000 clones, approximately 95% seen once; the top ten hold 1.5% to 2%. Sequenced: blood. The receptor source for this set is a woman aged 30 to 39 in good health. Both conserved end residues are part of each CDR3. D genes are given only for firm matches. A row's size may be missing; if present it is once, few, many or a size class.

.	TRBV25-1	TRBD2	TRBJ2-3	CASSELAGSGDTQYF	TGTGCCAGCAGTGAACTAGCGGGATCGGGAGATACGCAGTATTTT
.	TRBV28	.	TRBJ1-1	CASSIDTNTEAFF	TGTGCCAGCAGTATTGACACAAACACTGAAGCTTTCTTT
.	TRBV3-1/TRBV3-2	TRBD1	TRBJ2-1	CASRQGARDEQFF	TGTGCCAGTCGACAGGGGGCTAGGGATGAGCAGTTCTTC
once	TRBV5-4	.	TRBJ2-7	CASSLEGGGQYF	TGTGCCAGCAGCCTCGAAGGGGGGGGGCAGTACTTC
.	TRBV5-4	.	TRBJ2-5	CASSLYQETQYF	TGTGCCAGCAGCTTATATCAAGAGACCCAGTACTTC
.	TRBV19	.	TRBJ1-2	CASSMLSSPKFYGYTF	TGTGCCAGTAGTATGCTCAGTTCGCCAAAATTCTATGGCTACACCTTC
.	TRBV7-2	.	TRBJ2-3	CTMGIRPTDTQYF	TGTACGATGGGCATTAGACCCACAGATACGCAGTATTTT
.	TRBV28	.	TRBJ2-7	CASTEGGLTSYEQYF	TGTGCCAGCACCGAAGGCGGACTAACCTCCTACGAGCAGTACTTC
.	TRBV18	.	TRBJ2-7	CASSTGQTYEQYF	TGTGCCAGCTCAACGGGACAAACCTACGAGCAGTACTTC
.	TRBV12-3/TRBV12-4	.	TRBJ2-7	CASSTGSPYEQYF	TGTGCCAGCAGTACCGGTAGCCCCTACGAGCAGTACTTC